This TCR beta chain derives from a study of T cell responses to AZD1222 COVID-19 vaccine. General study findings and limits: Elevations in Spike-specific TCR breadth and depth followed administration of two AZD1222 doses.

Libraries were prepared by immunoSEQ multiplex PCR; TCRdb keeps only in-frame clonotypes and omits some of them. The sample consists of roughly 150,000 clones, roughly 91% of them appearing once. CDR1 and CDR2 from the germline V gene are KGHSH and LQKENI. Deletions cut 0 bases from V and 7 bases from J, with 9 bases between. The CDR3 is made up of 14 amino acids. With regard to this clone: Its antigen is currently unknown.

The sample in question was peripheral blood, obtained on day 0 of AZD1222 vaccination. The TCR sequence derives from an adult in good health. The chain recombines TRBV18 with TRBJ1-4; no clear D. Written as DNA, the CDR3 is TGTGCCAGCTCACCACCGGTGGCCACTGAAAAACTGTTTTTT. It yields the protein CASSPPVATEKLFF. The full variable domain, with the rest looked up from reference TRBV18 and TRBJ1-4, is NAGVMQNPRHLVRRRGQEARLRCSPMKGHSHVYWYRQLPEEGLKFMVYLQKENIIDESGMPKERFSAEFPKEGPSILRIQQVVRGDSAAYFCASSPPVATEKLFFGSGTQLSVL.